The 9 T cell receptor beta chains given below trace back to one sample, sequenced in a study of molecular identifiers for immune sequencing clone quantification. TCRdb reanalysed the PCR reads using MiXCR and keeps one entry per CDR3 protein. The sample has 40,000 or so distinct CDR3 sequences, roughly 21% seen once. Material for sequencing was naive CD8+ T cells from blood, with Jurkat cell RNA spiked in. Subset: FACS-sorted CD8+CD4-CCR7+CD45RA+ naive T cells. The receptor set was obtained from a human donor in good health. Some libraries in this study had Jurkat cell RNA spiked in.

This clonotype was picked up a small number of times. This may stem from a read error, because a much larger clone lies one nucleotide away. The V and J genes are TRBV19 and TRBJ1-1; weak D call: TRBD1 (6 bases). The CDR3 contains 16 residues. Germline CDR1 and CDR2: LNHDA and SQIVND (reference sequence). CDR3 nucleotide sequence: TGTGCCAGTAGCAGGGGACCCGCAATTATGAACACTGAAGCTTCCTTT. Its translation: CASSRGPAIMNTEASF.

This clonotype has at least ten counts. The CDR3 loop is CATSRPSGTDYNEQFF. CDR3 nucleotide sequence: TGTGCCACCAGCAGACCCTCCGGGACAGATTACAATGAGCAGTTCTTC. The chain couples TRBV15 to TRBJ2-1; 7 nucleotides line up with TRBD1. V lost 2 bases to trimming and J lost 4 bases; unmatched junction nucleotides: 8. The CDR3 contains 16 residues. Germline V gene data show CDR1 as LNHNV and CDR2 as YYDKDF (reference sequence).

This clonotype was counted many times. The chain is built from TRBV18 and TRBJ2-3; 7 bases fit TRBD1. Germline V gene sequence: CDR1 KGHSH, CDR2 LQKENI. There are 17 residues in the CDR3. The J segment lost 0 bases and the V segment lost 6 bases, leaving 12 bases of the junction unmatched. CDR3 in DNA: TGTGCCAGCTCGCTGACCCCCGGGACAGAGAGCACAGATACGCAGTATTTT. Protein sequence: CASSLTPGTESTDTQYF.

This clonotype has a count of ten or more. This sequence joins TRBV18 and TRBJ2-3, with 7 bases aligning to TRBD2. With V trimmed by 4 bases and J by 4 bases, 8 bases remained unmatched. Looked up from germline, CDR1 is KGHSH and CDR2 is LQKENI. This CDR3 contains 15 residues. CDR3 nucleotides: TGTGCCAGCTCACAACTAGCGATGGCGCCAGATACGCAGTATTTT. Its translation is CASSQLAMAPDTQYF.

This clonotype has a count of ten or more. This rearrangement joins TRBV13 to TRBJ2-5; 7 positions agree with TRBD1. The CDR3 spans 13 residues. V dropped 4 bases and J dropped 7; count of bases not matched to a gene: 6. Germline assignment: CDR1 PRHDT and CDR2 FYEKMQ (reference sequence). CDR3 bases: TGTGCCAGCAGCTGGACAGGCACAGGGACCCAGTACTTC. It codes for CASSWTGTGTQYF.

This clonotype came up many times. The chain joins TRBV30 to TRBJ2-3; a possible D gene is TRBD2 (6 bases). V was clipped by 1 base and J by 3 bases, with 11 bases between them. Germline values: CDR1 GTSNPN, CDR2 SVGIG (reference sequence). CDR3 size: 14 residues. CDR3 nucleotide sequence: TGTGCCTGGAGTGCGGGGGAATTAACAGATACGCAGTATTTT. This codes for CAWSAGELTDTQYF.

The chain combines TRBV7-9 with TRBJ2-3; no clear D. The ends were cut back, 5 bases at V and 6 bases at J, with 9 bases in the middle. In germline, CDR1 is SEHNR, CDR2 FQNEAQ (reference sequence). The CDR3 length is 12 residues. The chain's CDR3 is CASSGQVDTQYF. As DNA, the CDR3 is TGTGCCAGCAGCGGCCAGGTGGATACGCAGTATTTT.

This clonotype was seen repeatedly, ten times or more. The CDR3 loop reads CASSRWDRAKETQYF. The CDR3 DNA is TGTGCCAGCAGCCGCTGGGACAGGGCCAAGGAGACCCAGTACTTC. The genes are TRBV7-9 and TRBJ2-5; 9 bases align to TRBD1. This CDR3 region has 15 residues. Losses at the gene ends were 5 bases for V and 5 bases for J; bases not matched to a gene: 9. The germline V gene encodes CDR1 SEHNR and CDR2 FQNEAQ (reference sequence).

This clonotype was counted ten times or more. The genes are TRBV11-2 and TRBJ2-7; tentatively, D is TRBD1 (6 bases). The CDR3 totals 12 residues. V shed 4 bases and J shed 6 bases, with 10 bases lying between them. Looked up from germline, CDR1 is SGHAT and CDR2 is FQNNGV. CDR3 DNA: TGTGCCAGCAGCTCGACAGGTTTCGAGCAGTACTTC. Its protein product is CASSSTGFEQYF.